This T cell receptor (beta chain) stems from a study of CD8+ T cells in alopecia areata. For this clone: Its antigen is not known.

Study-wide results and caveats: How baseline CD8+ expansion relates to response remains uncertain (there was one nonresponder). Lesional scalp displayed greater clonality than normal scalp, most notably in alopecia totalis/universalis.

As the sequencing template, cDNA was produced by extracting RNA and reverse transcribing it. Profiled with immunoSEQ multiplex PCR; TCRdb holds only in-frame clones, not every one. This sample has fewer than 250,000 clones, with 50% to 60% found just once. Treatment described: oral pan-JAK inhibitor, 5-10 mg twice daily. From PBMCs, CD4+ and CD8+ T cells were sorted. This CDR3 is built from 13 residues. Germline V gene sequence: CDR1 SQVTM, CDR2 ANQGSEA. After removal of 5 bases from V and 7 bases from J, the junction contained 10 bases not matched to a gene. The genes are TRBV29-1 and TRBJ1-2; 7 bases are a match to TRBD1. Sequences were derived from CD4+ T cells sorted from blood, sampled at week 4, from a patient treated with tofacitinib. This clonotype was obtained from a human donor with alopecia areata. DNA of the CDR3: TGCAGCGTTAAGGAGGGGGCGACTAGTGGCTACACCTTC. The encoded protein is CSVKEGATSGYTF. Complete variable domain (other parts from reference TRBV29-1 and TRBJ1-2): SAVISQKPSRDICQRGTSLTIQCQVDSQVTMMFWYRQQPGQSLTLIATANQGSEATYESGFVIDKFPISRPNLTFSTLTVSNMSPEDSSIYLCSVKEGATSGYTFGSGTRLTVV.